The sample holds one count of the clone carrying this TCR beta chain. This specimen comes from a study of tumor-infiltrating lymphocytes in oesophageal squamous cell carcinoma. The CDR3 extends over 14 amino acids. Germline values: CDR1 MNHNS, CDR2 SASEGT. TCRdb redid the calling of the PCR reads with MiXCR, one entry per CDR3 protein. The table has some 9,800 distinct CDR3 sequences, roughly 63% seen once. The TCR comes from a female donor with esophageal squamous cell carcinoma. The J gene is TRBJ2-3, the V gene TRBV6-1; 8 nucleotides line up with TRBD2. TRBJ2-7 matches the DNA end more closely, so the J call is doubtful. Input material: esophageal tumor tissue. The CDR3 bases are TGTGCCAGCACGCAGCTAGCGGGTGTCCACGAGCAGTACTTC. Translation gives CASTQLAGVHEQYF.